The T cell receptor beta chain under discussion was sequenced for a study of cytomegalovirus exposure and HLA in healthy donors. Study details: HLA-typed donors were the source of 80 million to 90 million unique TCRs, which an early data release held. General study results and limits: Data from an earlier analysis indicated that most TCR beta V segments were productive either about 87% or about 30% of the time. Later analysis found that TCR beta chains associated with HLA were more clonally expanded than other, equally common chains.

PCR was performed using 60 Vbeta and 13 Jbeta primers. The assay was immunoSEQ multiplex PCR, and TCRdb's table has in-frame clones only and misses some. The table has around 230,000 clones, 85% seen once. As regards this clone: Its matching antigen is unknown.

Per the germline V gene, CDR1 is SQVTM and CDR2 is ANQGSEA. V shed 5 bases, J shed 8 bases, and the junction held 2 bases outside the gene matches. CDR3 size: 11 residues. The study sampled nominally healthy donors, though unrecorded immune exposures were likely. The rearrangement uses TRBV29-1 and TRBJ1-4; the match to TRBD1 covers 7 bases. This receptor was identified in a girl aged 2-9 years in good health and CMV-seronegative. Sequenced material: PBMCs. In nucleotides, the CDR3 is TGCAGCGTTCGCAGGGGGGAAAAACTGTTTTTT. The encoded protein is CSVRRGEKLFF.